Below are 16 T cell receptor beta chains sequenced from a single sample in a study of blood T cell repertoires in COVID-19. Sequencing used immunoSEQ multiplex PCR; TCRdb keeps in-frame clones, though not all of them. The data contain 150,000 to 200,000 clones, around 89% of them singletons. Material for sequencing was PBMCs or T cells enriched from blood (not recorded which). These receptors all stem from a woman aged 18-29 years who had recovered from COVID-19.

This clone was seen just once. As DNA, the CDR3 is TGCGCCAGCAGCTACAGGTTCGGGTCCAATGAGCAGTTCTTC. Protein: CASSYRFGSNEQFF. The genes are TRBV5-1 and TRBJ2-1, with D possibly TRBD1 on 5 matching bases. V shed 3 bases and J shed 6 bases, with 13 bases lying between them. CDR3 size: 14 residues. Germline CDR1 reads SGHRS; CDR2 reads YFSETQ.

V and J are TRBV5-1 and TRBJ2-7, with 9 nucleotides matching TRBD1. CDR3 length: 13 residues. Trimming took 4 bases from V and 3 from J; bases not matched to a gene: 2. The germline gives CDR1 SGHRS, CDR2 YFSETQ. CDR3 loop: CASSTTGGYEQYF. Written as DNA, the CDR3 is TGCGCCAGCAGCACGACAGGGGGCTACGAGCAGTACTTC.

This rearrangement joins TRBV28 to TRBJ1-4; 7 bases are a match to TRBD1. The CDR3 loop spans 15 amino acids. Germline V CDR1 and CDR2: MDHEN, SYDVKM. Losses at the gene ends were 6 bases for V and 5 bases for J; bases not matched to a gene: 9. CDR3 nucleotides: TGTGCCAGCAGCCCGAGACAGGGTGTGAATGAAAAACTGTTTTTT. This gives the protein CASSPRQGVNEKLFF.

This clone has more than one count but fewer than ten. Other DNA sequences in the same sample also yield this CDR3. The CDR3 sequence is CASSELAGGQETQYF. The CDR3 coding sequence is TGTGCCAGCAGTGAACTAGCGGGGGGGCAAGAGACCCAGTACTTC. The chain is built from TRBV6-1 and TRBJ2-5; 12 nucleotides align to TRBD2. There are 15 residues in the CDR3. Trimming at V came to 2 bases and at J to 2 bases, leaving 0 bases not matched to a gene. Germline values: CDR1 MNHNS, CDR2 SASEGT.

The chain couples TRBV27 to TRBJ2-3; 7 bases map to TRBD2. Germline lookup yields CDR1 MNHEY and CDR2 SMNVEV (reference sequence). The CDR3 is 14 residues long. The trim removed 2 bases at V and 1 base at J, leaving 0 bases unmatched. The chain's CDR3 is CASSLLAGTDTQYF. In nucleotides, the CDR3 is TGTGCCAGCAGTTTACTAGCGGGCACAGATACGCAGTATTTT.

The chain links TRBV6-5 to TRBJ1-2; 12 positions match TRBD1. The CDR3 extends over 16 amino acids. Trimming cost V 0 bases and J 10 bases; bases outside gene matches: 9. The germline CDR1 and CDR2 sequences are MNHEY and SVGAGI. The CDR3 region is CASSYSGTGGGKDYTF. The CDR3, as DNA: TGTGCCAGCAGTTACTCGGGGACAGGGGGCGGGAAGGACTACACCTTC.

The V gene is TRBV28, the J gene TRBJ2-5; TRBD2 agrees at 10 bases. The CDR3 is 12 amino acids. Trimming removed 10 bases from V and 5 bases from J; junction bases left unmatched: 4. Germline loops: CDR1 MDHEN, CDR2 SYDVKM. DNA for the CDR3: TGTGCCACTAGCGGGGGTGGGGAGACCCAGTACTTC. Amino acid sequence: CATSGGGETQYF.

In this sample, this clone turned up a few times. V usage is TRBV3-1 (or the pseudogene TRBV3-2) and J usage is TRBJ1-6; D not certain. Per germline, CDR1 LGHDT and CDR2 YNNKEL (reference sequence). There are 13 residues in the CDR3. V was clipped by 0 bases and J by 9 bases, with 6 bases between them. The chain's CDR3 is CASSQDSVSPLHF. CDR3 bases: TGTGCCAGCAGCCAAGATTCTGTTTCACCCCTCCACTTT.

V is TRBV24-1 and J is TRBJ2-5; 15 nucleotides match TRBD2. The CDR3 loop spans 16 amino acids. Germline assignment: CDR1 KGHDR and CDR2 SFDVKD. V lost 7 bases to trimming and J lost 5 bases; unmatched junction nucleotides: 7. The CDR3 nucleotides are TGTGCCACCAGCCGGACTAGCGGGGGGGCCGATGAGACCCAGTACTTC. It yields the protein CATSRTSGGADETQYF.

The V gene is TRBV10-2, the J gene TRBJ1-2, with 7 bases lining up with TRBD1. Germline V gene data show CDR1 as WSHSY and CDR2 as SAAADI. V shed 2 bases, J shed 2 bases, and the junction held 2 bases outside the gene matches. This CDR3 is 14 amino acids long. In nucleotides, the CDR3 is TGCGCCAGCAGTGAGACAGGGGTGAACTATGGCTACACCTTC. Translated: CASSETGVNYGYTF.

This clone is a singleton in its sample. The rearrangement links TRBV30 to TRBJ1-5; TRBD1 might be the D (5 bases). Trimming left V 0 bases short and J 4 bases short, with 10 bases between. The germline V gene encodes CDR1 GTSNPN and CDR2 SVGIG (reference sequence). The CDR3 loop spans 14 amino acids. As DNA, the CDR3 is TGTGCCTGGAGTGTGAACGGGGGGAATCAGCCCCAGCATTTT. Amino acids: CAWSVNGGNQPQHF.

This clone was picked up one time. This rearrangement joins TRBV9 to TRBJ2-2, with D perhaps TRBD2 (6 bases). Trimming shortened V by 0 bases and J by 1 base, and 10 bases separated the two germline ends. The germline CDR1 and CDR2 sequences are SGDLS and YYNGEE. CDR3 size: 16 residues. CDR3 DNA: TGTGCCAGCAGCGTAGGACTAGACGGGAACACCGGGGAGCTGTTTTTT. Protein product: CASSVGLDGNTGELFF.

The chain carries TRBV27 and TRBJ1-5, with 7 bases lining up with TRBD1. The V segment lost 7 bases and the J segment 3 bases; nucleotides outside the gene matches: 9. From germline, CDR1 is MNHEY and CDR2 SMNVEV (reference sequence). This CDR3 is built from 15 residues. In nucleotides, the CDR3 is TGTGCCAGCACCCCCCGGACAGGAGACAATCAGCCCCAGCATTTT. It yields the protein CASTPRTGDNQPQHF.

The chain recombines TRBV11-2 with TRBJ2-1; D gene ambiguous. The V end lost 0 bases, the J end lost 9 bases, and 6 bases lay between the germline ends. This CDR3 region has 12 residues. Germline loops: CDR1 SGHAT, CDR2 FQNNGV. CDR3 amino acids: CASSLDQAEQFF. CDR3 sequence (DNA): TGTGCCAGCAGCTTAGATCAGGCTGAGCAGTTCTTC.

The chain links TRBV5-1 to TRBJ1-2; tentatively, D is TRBD1 (6 bases). Trimming shortened V by 3 bases and J by 4 bases, and 16 bases separated the two germline ends. The CDR3 is made up of 15 amino acids. From germline, CDR1 is SGHRS and CDR2 YFSETQ. In DNA form, the CDR3 reads TGCGCCAGCAGCTCGGACGGGACAAGGTCCTATGGCTACACCTTC. As protein: CASSSDGTRSYGYTF.

This clone was observed a single time. CDR3 region: CASSQVLSRESSYEQYF. CDR3 bases: TGCGCCAGCAGCCAAGTTTTGTCCAGGGAAAGCTCCTACGAGCAGTACTTC. The V call is TRBV4-1, the J call TRBJ2-7; maybe TRBD1 (5 bases). V was pared by 1 base and J by 0 bases, with 16 bases between. This CDR3 has 17 residues. CDR1 is MGHRA and CDR2 is YSYEKL in the germline V gene.